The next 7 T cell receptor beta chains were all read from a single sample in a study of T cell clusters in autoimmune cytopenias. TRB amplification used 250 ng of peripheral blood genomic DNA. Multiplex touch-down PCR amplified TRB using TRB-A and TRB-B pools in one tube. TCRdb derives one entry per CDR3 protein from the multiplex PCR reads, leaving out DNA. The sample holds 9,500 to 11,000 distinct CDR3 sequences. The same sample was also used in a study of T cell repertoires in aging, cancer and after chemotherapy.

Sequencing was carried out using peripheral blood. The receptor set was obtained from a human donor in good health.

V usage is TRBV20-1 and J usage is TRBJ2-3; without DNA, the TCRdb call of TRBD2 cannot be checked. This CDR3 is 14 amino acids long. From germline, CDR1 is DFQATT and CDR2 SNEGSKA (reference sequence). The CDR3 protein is CSAGLAGSRDTQYF.

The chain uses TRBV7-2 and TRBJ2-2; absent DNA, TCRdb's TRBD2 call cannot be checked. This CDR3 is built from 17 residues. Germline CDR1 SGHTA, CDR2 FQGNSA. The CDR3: CASSPSPSGGARGELFF.

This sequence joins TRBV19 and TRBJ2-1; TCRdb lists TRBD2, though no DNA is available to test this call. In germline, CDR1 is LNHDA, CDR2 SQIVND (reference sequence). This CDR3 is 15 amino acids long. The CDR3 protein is CASSSGASIYNEQFF.

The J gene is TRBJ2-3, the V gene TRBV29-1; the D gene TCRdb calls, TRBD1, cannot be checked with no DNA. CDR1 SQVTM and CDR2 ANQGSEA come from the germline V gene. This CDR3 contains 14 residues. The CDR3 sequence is CSVRQVTLTDTQYF.

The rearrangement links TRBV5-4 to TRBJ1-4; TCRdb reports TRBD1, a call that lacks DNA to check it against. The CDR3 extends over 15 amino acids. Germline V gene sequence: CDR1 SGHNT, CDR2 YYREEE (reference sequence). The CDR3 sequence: CASSLPGTANEKLFF. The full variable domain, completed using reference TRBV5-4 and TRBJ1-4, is ETGVTQSPTHLIKTRGQQVTLRCSSQSGHNTVSWYQQALGQGPQFIFQYYREEENGRGNFPPRFSGLQFPNYSSELNVNALELDDSALYLCASSLPGTANEKLFFGSGTQLSVL.

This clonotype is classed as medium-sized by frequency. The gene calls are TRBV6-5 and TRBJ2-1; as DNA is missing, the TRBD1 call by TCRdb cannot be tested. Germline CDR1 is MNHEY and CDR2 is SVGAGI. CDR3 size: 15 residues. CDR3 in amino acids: CASIPGGQTYNEQFF.

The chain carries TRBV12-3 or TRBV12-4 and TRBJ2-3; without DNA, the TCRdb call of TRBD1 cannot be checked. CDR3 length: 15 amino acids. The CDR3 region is CATAQGDRDTDTQYF.